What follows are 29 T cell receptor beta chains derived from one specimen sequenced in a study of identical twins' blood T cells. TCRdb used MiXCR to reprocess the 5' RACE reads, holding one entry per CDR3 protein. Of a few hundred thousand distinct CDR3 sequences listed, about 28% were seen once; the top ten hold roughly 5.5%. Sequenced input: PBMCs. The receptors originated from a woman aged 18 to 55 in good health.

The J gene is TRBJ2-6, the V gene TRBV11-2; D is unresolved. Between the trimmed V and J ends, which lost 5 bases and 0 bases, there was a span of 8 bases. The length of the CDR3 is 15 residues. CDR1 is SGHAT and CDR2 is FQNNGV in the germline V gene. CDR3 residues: CASSKGFSGANVLTF. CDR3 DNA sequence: TGTGCCAGCAGCAAGGGATTCTCTGGGGCCAACGTCCTGACTTTC. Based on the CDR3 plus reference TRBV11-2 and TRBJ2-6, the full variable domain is EAGVAQSPRYKIIEKRQSVAFWCNPISGHATLYWYQQILGQGPKLLIQFQNNGVVDDSQLPKDRFSAERLKGVDSTLKIQPAKLEDSAVYLCASSKGFSGANVLTFGAGSRLTVL.

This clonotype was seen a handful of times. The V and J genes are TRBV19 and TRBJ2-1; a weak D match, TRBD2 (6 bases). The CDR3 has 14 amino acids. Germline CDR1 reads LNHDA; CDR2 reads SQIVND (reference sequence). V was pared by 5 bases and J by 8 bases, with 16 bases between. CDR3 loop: CASSSRLDMDEQFF. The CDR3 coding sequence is TGTGCCAGTAGTTCCCGACTAGACATGGATGAGCAGTTCTTC.

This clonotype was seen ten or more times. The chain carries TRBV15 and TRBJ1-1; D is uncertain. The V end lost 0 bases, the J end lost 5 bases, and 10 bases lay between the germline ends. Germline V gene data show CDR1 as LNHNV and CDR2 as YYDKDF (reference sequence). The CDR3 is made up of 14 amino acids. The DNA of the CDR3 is TGTGCCACCAGCAGAGATCTAGGGAGAACTGAAGCTTTCTTT. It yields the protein CATSRDLGRTEAFF. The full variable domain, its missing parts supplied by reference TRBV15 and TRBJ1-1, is DAMVIQNPRYQVTQFGKPVTLSCSQTLNHNVMYWYQQKSSQAPKLLFHYYDKDFNNEADTPDNFQSRRPNTSFCFLDIRSPGLGDTAMYLCATSRDLGRTEAFFGQGTRLTVV.

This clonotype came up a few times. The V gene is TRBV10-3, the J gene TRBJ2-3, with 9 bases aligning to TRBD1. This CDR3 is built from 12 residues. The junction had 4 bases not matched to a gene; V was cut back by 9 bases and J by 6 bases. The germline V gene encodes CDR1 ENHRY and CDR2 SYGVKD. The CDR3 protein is CAIQGATDTQYF. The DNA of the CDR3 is TGTGCCATACAGGGGGCCACTGATACGCAGTATTTT.

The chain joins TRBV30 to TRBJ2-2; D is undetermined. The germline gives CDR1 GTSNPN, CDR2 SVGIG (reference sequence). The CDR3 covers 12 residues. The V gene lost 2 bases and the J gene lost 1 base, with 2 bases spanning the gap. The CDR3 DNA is TGTGCCTGGAGTCAGAACACCGGGGAGCTGTTTTTT. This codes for CAWSQNTGELFF.

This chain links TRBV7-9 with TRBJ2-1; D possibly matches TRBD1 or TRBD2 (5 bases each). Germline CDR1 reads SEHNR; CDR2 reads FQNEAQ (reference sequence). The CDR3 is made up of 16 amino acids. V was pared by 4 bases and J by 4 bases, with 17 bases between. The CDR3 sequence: CASSSPRGSTYNEQFF. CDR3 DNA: TGTGCCAGCAGCTCACCTCGGGGCAGTACTTACAATGAGCAGTTCTTC.

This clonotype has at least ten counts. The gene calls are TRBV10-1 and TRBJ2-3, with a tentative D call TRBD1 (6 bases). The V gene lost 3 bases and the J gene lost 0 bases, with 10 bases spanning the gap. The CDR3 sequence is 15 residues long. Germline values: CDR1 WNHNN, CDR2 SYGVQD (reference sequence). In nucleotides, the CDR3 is TGCGCCAGCAGTGACGACAGGTCTAGCACAGATACGCAGTATTTT. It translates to CASSDDRSSTDTQYF.

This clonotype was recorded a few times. Here the CDR3 reads CTTEGQRGYTF. CDR3 in DNA: TGCACCACTGAAGGACAAAGGGGCTACACCTTC. The genes are TRBV29-1 and TRBJ1-2; D possibly corresponds to TRBD1 (5 bases). Germline values: CDR1 SQVTM, CDR2 ANQGSEA. This CDR3 contains 11 residues. The variable domain in full, with the rest retrieved from reference TRBV29-1 and TRBJ1-2, is SAVISQKPSRDICQRGTSLTIQCQVDSQVTMMFWYRQQPGQSLTLIATANQGSEATYESGFVIDKFPISRPNLTFSTLTVSNMSPEDSSIYLCTTEGQRGYTFGSGTRLTVV.

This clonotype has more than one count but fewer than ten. The CDR3 region has the DNA TGCAGTGCTAGATGGACTAGCGGGGGTCAGAATGAGCAGTTCTTC. It is translated as CSARWTSGGQNEQFF. The chain carries TRBV20-1 and TRBJ2-1; TRBD2 matches at 13 bases. Germline-derived CDR1 and CDR2 are DFQATT and SNEGSKA (reference sequence). The CDR3 runs to 15 residues. J lost 7 bases, V lost 2 bases, and 5 bases had no gene match.

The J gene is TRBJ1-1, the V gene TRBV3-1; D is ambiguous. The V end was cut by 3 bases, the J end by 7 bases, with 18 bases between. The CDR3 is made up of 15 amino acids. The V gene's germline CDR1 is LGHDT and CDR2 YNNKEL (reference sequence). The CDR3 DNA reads TGTGCCAGCAGCCAGGCCACTTTGACGGTCAGTGAAGCTTTCTTT. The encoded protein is CASSQATLTVSEAFF.

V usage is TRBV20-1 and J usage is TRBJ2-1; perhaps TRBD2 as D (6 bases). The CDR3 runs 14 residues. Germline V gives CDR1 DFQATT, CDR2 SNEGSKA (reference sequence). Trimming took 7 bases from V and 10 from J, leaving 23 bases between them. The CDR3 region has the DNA TGCAGTGTCCAAGTCGGGGGACCCAGCACCGAGCAGTTCTTC. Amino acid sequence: CSVQVGGPSTEQFF.

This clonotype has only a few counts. In nucleotides, the CDR3 is TGTGCCAGCAGTCAAGGACAGGGGATCTATCGCGAGCAGTACTTC. Encoded protein: CASSQGQGIYREQYF. The chain is built from TRBV12-3 or TRBV12-4 and TRBJ2-7; TRBD1 agrees at 9 bases. Trimming cost V 5 bases and J 6 bases; bases outside gene matches: 11. The CDR3 totals 15 residues.

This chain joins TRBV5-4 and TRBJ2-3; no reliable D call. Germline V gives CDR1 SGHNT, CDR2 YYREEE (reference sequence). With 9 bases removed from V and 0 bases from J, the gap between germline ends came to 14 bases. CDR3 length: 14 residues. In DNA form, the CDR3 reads TGTGCCAACCCAATCCGCGACAGCACAGATACGCAGTATTTT. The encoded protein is CANPIRDSTDTQYF.

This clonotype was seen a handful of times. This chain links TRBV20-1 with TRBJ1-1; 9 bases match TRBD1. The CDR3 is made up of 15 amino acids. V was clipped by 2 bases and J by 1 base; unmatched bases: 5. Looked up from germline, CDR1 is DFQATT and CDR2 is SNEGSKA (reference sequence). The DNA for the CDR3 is TGCAGTGCTAGATTGAAGGGACAGGGGAACACTGAAGCTTTCTTT. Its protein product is CSARLKGQGNTEAFF.

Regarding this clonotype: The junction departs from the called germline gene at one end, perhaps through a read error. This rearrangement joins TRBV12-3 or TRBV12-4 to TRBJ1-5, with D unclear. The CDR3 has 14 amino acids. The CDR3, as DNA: TGTGTCAGCAGTTTTTCGGATAGCAATCAGCCCCAGCATTTT. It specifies CVSSFSDSNQPQHF.

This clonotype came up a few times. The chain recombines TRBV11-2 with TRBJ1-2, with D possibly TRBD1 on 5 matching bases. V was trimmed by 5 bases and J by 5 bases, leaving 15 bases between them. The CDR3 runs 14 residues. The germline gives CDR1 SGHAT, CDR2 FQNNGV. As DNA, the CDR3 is TGTGCCAGCAGCGGCGTCGGGGACGGATATGGCTACACCTTC. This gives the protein CASSGVGDGYGYTF.

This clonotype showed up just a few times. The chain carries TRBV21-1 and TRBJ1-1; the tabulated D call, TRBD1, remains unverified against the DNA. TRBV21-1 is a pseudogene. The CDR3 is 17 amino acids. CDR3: CASSKRRTGDPNTEAFF. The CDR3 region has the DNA TGTGCCAGCAGCAAAAGGCGGACAGGGGACCCCAACACTGAAGCTTTCTTT.

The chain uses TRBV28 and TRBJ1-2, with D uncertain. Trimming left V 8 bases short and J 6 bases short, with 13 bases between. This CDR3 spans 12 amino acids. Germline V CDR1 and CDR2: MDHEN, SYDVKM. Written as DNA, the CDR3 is TGTGCCAGCGAGAAGGGTTTCCATGGCTACACCTTC. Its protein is CASEKGFHGYTF.

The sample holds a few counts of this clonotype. CDR3 sequence (DNA): TGTGCCAGCAGAAGAATACCCTCAATCACAGATACGCAGTATTTT. This gives the protein CASRRIPSITDTQYF. This rearrangement joins TRBV9 to TRBJ2-3; D is unclear. The CDR3 sequence is 15 residues long. V lost 5 bases, J lost 2 bases, and 15 bases lay in between. Germline CDR1 reads SGDLS; CDR2 reads YYNGEE.

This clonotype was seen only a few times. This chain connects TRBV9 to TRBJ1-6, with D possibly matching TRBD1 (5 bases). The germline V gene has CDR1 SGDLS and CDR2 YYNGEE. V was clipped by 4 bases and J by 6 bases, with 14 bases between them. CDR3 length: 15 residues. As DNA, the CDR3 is TGTGCCAGCAGCTCCTCCGGGACGCCTAATTCACCCCTCCACTTT. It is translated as CASSSSGTPNSPLHF.

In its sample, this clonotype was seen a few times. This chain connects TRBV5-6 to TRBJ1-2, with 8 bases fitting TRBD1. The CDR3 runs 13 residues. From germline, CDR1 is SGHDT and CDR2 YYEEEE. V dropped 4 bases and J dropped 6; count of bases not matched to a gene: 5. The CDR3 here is CASSAGQGDGYTF. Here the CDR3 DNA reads TGTGCCAGCAGCGCTGGACAGGGCGATGGCTACACCTTC.

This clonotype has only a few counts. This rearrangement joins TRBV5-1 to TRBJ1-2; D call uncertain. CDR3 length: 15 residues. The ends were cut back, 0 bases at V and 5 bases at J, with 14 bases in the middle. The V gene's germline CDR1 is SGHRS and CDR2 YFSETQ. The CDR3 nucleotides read TGCGCCAGCAGCTTGGGACTACAGCAACCTTATGGCTACACCTTC. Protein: CASSLGLQQPYGYTF. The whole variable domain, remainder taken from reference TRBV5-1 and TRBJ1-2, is KAGVTQTPRYLIKTRGQQVTLSCSPISGHRSVSWYQQTPGQGLQFLFEYFSETQRNKGNFPGRFSGRQFSNSRSEMNVSTLELGDSALYLCASSLGLQQPYGYTFGSGTRLTVV.

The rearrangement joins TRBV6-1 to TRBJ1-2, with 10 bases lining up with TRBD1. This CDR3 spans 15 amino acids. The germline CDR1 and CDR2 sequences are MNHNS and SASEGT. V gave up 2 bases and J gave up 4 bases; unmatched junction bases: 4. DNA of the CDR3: TGTGCCAGCAGTGAACCGGGACAGGGGTTCTATGGCTACACCTTC. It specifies CASSEPGQGFYGYTF.

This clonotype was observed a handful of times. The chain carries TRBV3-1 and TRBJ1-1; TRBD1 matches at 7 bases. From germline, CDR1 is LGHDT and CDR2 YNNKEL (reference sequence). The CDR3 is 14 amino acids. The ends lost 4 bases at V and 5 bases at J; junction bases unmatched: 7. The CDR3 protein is CASSPQGWGTEAFF. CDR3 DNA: TGTGCCAGCAGCCCACAGGGGTGGGGAACTGAAGCTTTCTTT.

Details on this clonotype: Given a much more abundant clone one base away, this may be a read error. For the CDR3, the DNA is TGTGCCAGCAGTGATGGGTTGGGTATGGCCGGGGATCTGTTTTTT. This sequence encodes CASSDGLGMAGDLFF. V is TRBV6-1 and J is TRBJ2-2, with a weak D call TRBD2 (5 bases). There are 15 residues in the CDR3. Germline CDR1 is MNHNS and CDR2 is SASEGT.

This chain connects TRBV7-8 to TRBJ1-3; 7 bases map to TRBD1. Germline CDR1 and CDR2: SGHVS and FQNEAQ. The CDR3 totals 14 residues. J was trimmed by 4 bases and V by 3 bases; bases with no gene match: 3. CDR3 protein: CASSFYRGGNTIYF. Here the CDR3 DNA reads TGTGCCAGCAGCTTCTACAGGGGAGGAAACACCATATATTTT.

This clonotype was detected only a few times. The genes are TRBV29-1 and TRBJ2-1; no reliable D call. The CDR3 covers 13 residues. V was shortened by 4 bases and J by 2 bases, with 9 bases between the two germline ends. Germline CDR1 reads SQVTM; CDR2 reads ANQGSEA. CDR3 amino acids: CSVVRFAYNEQFF. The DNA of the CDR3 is TGCAGCGTTGTAAGGTTCGCCTACAATGAGCAGTTCTTC.

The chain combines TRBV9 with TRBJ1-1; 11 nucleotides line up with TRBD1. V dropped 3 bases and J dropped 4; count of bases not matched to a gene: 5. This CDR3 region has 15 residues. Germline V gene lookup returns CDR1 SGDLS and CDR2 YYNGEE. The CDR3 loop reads CASSGTGGRGTEAFF. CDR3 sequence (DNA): TGTGCCAGCAGCGGGACAGGGGGCCGGGGCACTGAAGCTTTCTTT.

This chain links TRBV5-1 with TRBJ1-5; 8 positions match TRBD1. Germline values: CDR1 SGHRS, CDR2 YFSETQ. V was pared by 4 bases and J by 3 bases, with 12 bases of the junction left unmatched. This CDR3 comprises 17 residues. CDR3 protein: CASSPSPWTGNNQPQHF. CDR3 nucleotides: TGCGCCAGCAGCCCCTCCCCTTGGACAGGGAACAATCAGCCCCAGCATTTT.